What follows is one T cell receptor beta chain and its context. No antigen is known for it. This record belongs to a study of human T cells and chemical hapten exposure. Study background: TCR yields per sample varied, mainly owing to small pooled library volume differences.

The time point here: pre-sensitization, week 0. The treatment here: therapeutic diphenylcyclopropenone sensitization with weekly scalp DPC. Study-level results: It was expanded TCRs that formed significantly more large CDR3 similarity clusters than controls did.

The CDR3 runs 12 residues. V shed 1 base and J shed 10 bases, with 8 bases lying between them. Per the germline V gene, CDR1 is LGHNA and CDR2 is YNFKEQ. MiXCR, applied by TCRdb to the RACE reads, yields one record per CDR3 protein. The sample records 240,000 or so distinct CDR3 sequences, about 8.1% being singletons. Sequencing used whole blood, obtained in connection with sensitization to the hapten diphenylcyclopropenone (DPC). This chain connects TRBV4-2 to TRBJ2-1; D not resolved. This clonotype originated in a woman aged 40 to 50 with alopecia areata. Some clones in this sample may be carry-over from other donors' samples. The chain's CDR3 is CASSQGNTEQFF. CDR3 in DNA: TGTGCCAGCAGCCAAGGCAACACGGAGCAGTTCTTC.